The clone carrying this T cell receptor beta chain was found a few times. Its antigen is unknown. Replicate PCRs run on sorted subsets employed 200 ng DNA, tens of thousands of T cell genomes. TCRdb's table, derived via immunoSEQ multiplex PCR, lists solely in-frame clones and lacks some. The sample contains over 850,000 clones, around 78% of which appear only once. The CDR3 totals 14 residues. Germline V gene lookup returns CDR1 MDHEN and CDR2 SYDVKM. V trimming: 6 bases; J trimming: 5 bases; junction bases outside the gene matches: 7. The entry originates in a study of shared clonotypes between healthy human individuals. The donors, healthy adults who were HIV-negative, had experienced no recent acute infections or vaccinations. CD4+ cells underwent separation, giving CD45RA+ naive and CD45RA-negative memory subsets. Whole-study results and caveats: The small donor group covered limited genetic and exposure diversity.

Sequenced material: memory CD4+ T cells from PBMCs. The subset is: CD45RA-negative fraction. This clonotype originated in a young man in good health. Some clones in this sample may be carry-over from other donors' samples. The genes are TRBV28 and TRBJ1-3; 7 positions match TRBD1. CDR3: CASSSTGARNTIYF. The CDR3 DNA reads as TGTGCCAGCAGCTCTACAGGGGCTAGAAACACCATATATTTT.